The entry below gives a single T cell receptor beta chain sequence along with its context. What it binds is not known. Combining a sample-barcoded 5' primer with a J-beta primer mix, a second PCR ran for about 7 to 11 cycles. TCRdb re-called the 5' RACE reads through MiXCR, storing one row per CDR3 protein. Of about 1,400,000 distinct CDR3 sequences in the sample, around 59% were seen once. Trimming cost V 6 bases and J 6 bases; bases outside gene matches: 8. CDR1 is SGHVS and CDR2 is FQNEAQ in the germline V gene. The CDR3 consists of 14 residues. The data are from a study of blood T cells in healthy people across ages. Findings and caveats of the study: Long-lived donors carried more naive CD4+ cells and greater diversity than aged donors. With age, beta diversity per million T cells declined roughly linearly, significantly by about 40.

V gene TRBV7-8 combines with J gene TRBJ2-1; 7 nucleotides align to TRBD1. The clonotype comes from a man aged 18 to 30 in good health. Input material: blood. CDR3 residues: CASRSGGTGNEQFF. In DNA, the CDR3 is TGTGCCAGCAGGTCAGGGGGTACGGGCAATGAGCAGTTCTTC.